A selection of T cell receptor beta chains follows, all from one sample in a study of graft-versus-host responses after intestinal transplantation. Only in-frame clones appear in the TCRdb table, and some are missing; sequencing was by immunoSEQ multiplex PCR. There are approximately 10,000 clones in the sample; about 70% occur only once, and around 4.5% lies in the top ten. Specimen: ileum tissue, collected more than 140 days after intestinal transplantation. These receptors originate from a human patient who received an intestinal transplant, so some T cells may come from the graft donor. Both conserved end residues are part of each CDR3. The D gene is left open where the match is weak. Size is omitted from some rows. Given values are once, few, many or a class for expanded clones.

D gene: NA; clone size: few; V gene: TRBV9; J gene: TRBJ2-7; CDR3 protein: CASSPGTLRAYEQYF; CDR3 DNA: TGTGCCAGCAGCCCCGGGACTCTAAGGGCGTACGAGCAGTACTTC
D gene: NA; clone size: NA; V gene: TRBV28; J gene: TRBJ1-5; CDR3 protein: CASSVINQPQHF; CDR3 DNA: TGTGCCAGCAGTGTAATCAATCAGCCCCAGCATTTT
D gene: NA; clone size: NA; V gene: TRBV10-3; J gene: TRBJ2-7; CDR3 protein: CAIRYADSSDYEQYF; CDR3 DNA: TGTGCCATCAGATACGCGGACAGTTCCGACTACGAGCAGTACTTC
D gene: NA; clone size: NA; V gene: TRBV19; J gene: TRBJ2-5; CDR3 protein: CASSIAGGWETQYF; CDR3 DNA: TGTGCCAGTAGTATAGCGGGGGGCTGGGAGACCCAGTACTTC
D gene: TRBD2; clone size: NA; V gene: TRBV9; J gene: TRBJ2-5; CDR3 protein: CASNEAGEETQYF; CDR3 DNA: TGTGCCAGCAACGAAGCGGGGGAAGAGACCCAGTACTTC
D gene: TRBD1; clone size: once; V gene: TRBV10-3; J gene: TRBJ1-4; CDR3 protein: CAPPGQVNEKLFF; CDR3 DNA: TGTGCCCCACCGGGACAGGTTAATGAAAAACTGTTTTTT
D gene: TRBD2; clone size: NA; V gene: TRBV12-5; J gene: TRBJ2-2; CDR3 protein: CASGSNPAGGVTGELFF; CDR3 DNA: TGTGCTAGTGGTTCCAACCCAGCGGGAGGGGTCACCGGGGAGCTGTTTTTT
D gene: NA; clone size: NA; V gene: TRBV2; J gene: TRBJ2-1; CDR3 protein: CASSERSSYNEQFF; CDR3 DNA: TGTGCCAGCAGTGAGAGGAGCTCCTACAATGAGCAGTTCTTC
D gene: NA; clone size: NA; V gene: TRBV6-5; J gene: TRBJ1-1; CDR3 protein: CASSPRFGNTEAFF; CDR3 DNA: TGTGCCAGCAGCCCCAGGTTTGGGAACACTGAAGCTTTCTTT
D gene: NA; clone size: NA; V gene: TRBV5-6; J gene: TRBJ2-7; CDR3 protein: CASSLRFFRGVSEQYF; CDR3 DNA: TGTGCCAGCAGCTTGCGTTTTTTCAGGGGGGTGAGCGAGCAGTACTTC
D gene: NA; clone size: NA; V gene: TRBV7-2; J gene: TRBJ2-3; CDR3 protein: CASSRRPSLASTDTQYF; CDR3 DNA: TGTGCCAGCAGCCGAAGGCCGTCTCTAGCTAGTACAGATACGCAGTATTTT
D gene: TRBD2; clone size: NA; V gene: TRBV7-8; J gene: TRBJ2-7; CDR3 protein: CASSPGGSYEQYF; CDR3 DNA: TGTGCCAGCAGCCCGGGAGGATCCTACGAGCAGTACTTC
D gene: TRBD2; clone size: NA; V gene: TRBV28; J gene: TRBJ2-3; CDR3 protein: CASSQLAGGQGDTQYF; CDR3 DNA: TGTGCCAGCAGTCAACTAGCGGGAGGCCAAGGAGATACGCAGTATTTT
D gene: TRBD2; clone size: NA; V gene: TRBV13; J gene: TRBJ2-2; CDR3 protein: CASSPRPTSGTTNTGELFF; CDR3 DNA: TGTGCCAGCAGCCCACGCCCGACTAGCGGTACGACAAACACCGGGGAGCTGTTTTTT
D gene: TRBD1; clone size: NA; V gene: TRBV27; J gene: TRBJ2-7; CDR3 protein: CASSDGQGAYEQYF; CDR3 DNA: TGTGCCAGCAGTGACGGACAGGGGGCTTACGAGCAGTACTTC
D gene: TRBD2; clone size: NA; V gene: TRBV5-1; J gene: TRBJ2-3; CDR3 protein: CASSLLAEDTQYF; CDR3 DNA: TGCGCCAGCAGTCTGCTAGCGGAAGATACGCAGTATTTT
D gene: TRBD1; clone size: NA; V gene: TRBV27; J gene: TRBJ2-1; CDR3 protein: CASRTGGDYNEQFF; CDR3 DNA: TGTGCCAGCCGGACAGGGGGCGACTACAATGAGCAGTTCTTC
D gene: TRBD1; clone size: NA; V gene: TRBV4-1; J gene: TRBJ1-2; CDR3 protein: CASSQEGLGQGAYGYTF; CDR3 DNA: TGCGCCAGCAGCCAAGAGGGCCTCGGACAGGGCGCCTATGGCTACACCTTC
D gene: NA; clone size: NA; V gene: TRBV30; J gene: TRBJ2-5; CDR3 protein: CAWKSGWETQYF; CDR3 DNA: TGTGCCTGGAAATCGGGGTGGGAGACCCAGTACTTC
D gene: NA; clone size: NA; V gene: TRBV28; J gene: TRBJ2-7; CDR3 protein: CASKGGIPADYEQYF; CDR3 DNA: TGTGCCAGCAAGGGGGGGATCCCAGCAGACTACGAGCAGTACTTC
D gene: TRBD2; clone size: NA; V gene: TRBV7-3; J gene: TRBJ2-2; CDR3 protein: CASSLQREGGTGELFF; CDR3 DNA: TGTGCCAGCAGCTTACAGCGGGAGGGGGGGACCGGGGAGCTGTTTTTT
D gene: TRBD1; clone size: NA; V gene: TRBV4-3; J gene: TRBJ1-2; CDR3 protein: CASSQDISGTGGLSYTF; CDR3 DNA: TGCGCCAGCAGCCAAGACATCTCCGGGACAGGGGGCTTGAGCTACACCTTC
D gene: NA; clone size: NA; V gene: TRBV27; J gene: TRBJ2-1; CDR3 protein: CASSLFASGRNEQFF; CDR3 DNA: TGTGCCAGCAGTTTATTCGCCTCGGGGAGGAATGAGCAGTTCTTC